This T cell receptor (beta chain) was sequenced in a study of cytomegalovirus exposure and HLA in healthy donors. Points from the study as a whole: Cytomegalovirus status, reportedly, was diagnosed with high specificity and sensitivity by the classifier. Per a prior analysis, the majority of TCR beta V segments were productive roughly 90% or roughly 30% of the time. Reports indicate that TCR beta sequences accurately predicted the HLA-A and HLA-B alleles of most subjects.

This clone was counted a single time. No antigen is known for it. The PCR used 60 Vbeta and 13 Jbeta primers. The method was immunoSEQ multiplex PCR; TCRdb's version includes in-frame clones alone and lacks a portion of them. Of some 100,000 clones listed, more than 65% are singletons. CDR3 length: 12 amino acids. Germline CDR1 reads SQVTM; CDR2 reads ANQGSEA. J is TRBJ1-1 and V is TRBV29-1; D remains ambiguous. This TCR was recovered from a woman younger than 35 in good health and CMV-seropositive. The sequenced material came from PBMCs. The chain's CDR3 is CRVTSWDTEAFF. For the CDR3, the DNA is TGCAGGGTGACATCCTGGGACACTGAAGCTTTCTTT.